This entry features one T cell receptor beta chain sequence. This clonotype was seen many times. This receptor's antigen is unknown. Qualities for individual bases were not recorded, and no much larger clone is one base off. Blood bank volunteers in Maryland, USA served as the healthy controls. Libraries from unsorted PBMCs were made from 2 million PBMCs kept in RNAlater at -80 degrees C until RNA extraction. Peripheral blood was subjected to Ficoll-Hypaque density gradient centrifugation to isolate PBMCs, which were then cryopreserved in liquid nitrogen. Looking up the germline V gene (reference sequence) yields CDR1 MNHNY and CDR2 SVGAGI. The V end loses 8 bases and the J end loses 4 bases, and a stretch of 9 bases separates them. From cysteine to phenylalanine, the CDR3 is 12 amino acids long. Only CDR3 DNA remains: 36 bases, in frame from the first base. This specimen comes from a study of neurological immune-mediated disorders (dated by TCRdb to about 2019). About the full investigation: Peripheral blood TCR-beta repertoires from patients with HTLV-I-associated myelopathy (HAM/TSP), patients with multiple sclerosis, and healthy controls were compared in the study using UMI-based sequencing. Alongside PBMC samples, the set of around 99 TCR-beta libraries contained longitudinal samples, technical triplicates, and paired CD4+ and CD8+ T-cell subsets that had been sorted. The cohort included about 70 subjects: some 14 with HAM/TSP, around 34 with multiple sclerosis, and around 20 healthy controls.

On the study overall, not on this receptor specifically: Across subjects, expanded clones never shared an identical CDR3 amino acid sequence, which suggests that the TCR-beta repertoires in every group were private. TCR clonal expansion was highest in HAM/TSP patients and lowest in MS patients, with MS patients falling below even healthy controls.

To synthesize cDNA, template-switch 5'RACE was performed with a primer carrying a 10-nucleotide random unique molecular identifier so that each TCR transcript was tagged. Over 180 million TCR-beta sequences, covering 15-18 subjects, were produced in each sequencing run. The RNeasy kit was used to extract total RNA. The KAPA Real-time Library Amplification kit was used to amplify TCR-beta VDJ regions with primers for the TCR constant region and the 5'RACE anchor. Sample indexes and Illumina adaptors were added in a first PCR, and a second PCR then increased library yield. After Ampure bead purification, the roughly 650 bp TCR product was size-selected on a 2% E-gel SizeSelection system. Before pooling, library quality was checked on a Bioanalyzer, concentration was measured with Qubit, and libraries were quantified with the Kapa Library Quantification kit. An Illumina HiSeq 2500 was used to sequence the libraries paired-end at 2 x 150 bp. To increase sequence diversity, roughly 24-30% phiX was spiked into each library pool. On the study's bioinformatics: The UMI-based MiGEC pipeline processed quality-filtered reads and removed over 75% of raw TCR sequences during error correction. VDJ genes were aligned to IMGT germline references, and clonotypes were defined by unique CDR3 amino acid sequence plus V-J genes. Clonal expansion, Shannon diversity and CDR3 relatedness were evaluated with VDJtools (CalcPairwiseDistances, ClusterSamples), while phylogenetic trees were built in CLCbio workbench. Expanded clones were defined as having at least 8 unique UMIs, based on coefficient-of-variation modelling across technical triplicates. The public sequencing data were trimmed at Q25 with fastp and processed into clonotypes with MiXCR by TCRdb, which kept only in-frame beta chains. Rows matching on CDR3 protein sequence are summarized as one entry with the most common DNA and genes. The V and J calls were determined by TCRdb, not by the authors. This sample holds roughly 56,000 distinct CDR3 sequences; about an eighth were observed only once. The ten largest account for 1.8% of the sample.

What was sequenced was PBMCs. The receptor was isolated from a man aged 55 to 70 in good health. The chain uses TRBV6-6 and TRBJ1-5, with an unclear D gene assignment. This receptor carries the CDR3 CASAAANQPQHF. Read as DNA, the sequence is TGTGCCAGCGCCGCAGCGAATCAGCCCCAGCATTTT.